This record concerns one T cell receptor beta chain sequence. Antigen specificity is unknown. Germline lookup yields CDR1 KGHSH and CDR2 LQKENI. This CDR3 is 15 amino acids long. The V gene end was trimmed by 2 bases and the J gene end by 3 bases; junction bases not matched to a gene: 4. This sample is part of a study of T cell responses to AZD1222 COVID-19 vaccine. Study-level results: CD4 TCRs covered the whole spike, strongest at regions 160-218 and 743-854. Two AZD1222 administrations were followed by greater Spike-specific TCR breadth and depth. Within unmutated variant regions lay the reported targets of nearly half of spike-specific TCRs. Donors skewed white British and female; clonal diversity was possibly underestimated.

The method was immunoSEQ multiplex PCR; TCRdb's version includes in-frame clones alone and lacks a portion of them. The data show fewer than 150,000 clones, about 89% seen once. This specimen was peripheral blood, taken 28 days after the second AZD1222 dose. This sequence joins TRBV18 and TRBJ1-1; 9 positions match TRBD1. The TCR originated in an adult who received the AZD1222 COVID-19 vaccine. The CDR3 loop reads CASSPGTGWDTEAFF. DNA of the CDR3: TGTGCCAGCTCACCAGGGACAGGGTGGGACACTGAAGCTTTCTTT.